This T cell receptor (beta chain) appears in the sequencing data of a study of blood T cells in healthy people across ages. The use of a sample-barcoded 5' primer and a J-beta primer mix characterized a second PCR of about 6 to 11 cycles. One entry per CDR3 protein, called by TCRdb with MiXCR from the 5' RACE reads. This sample has 1.5 million to 2 million distinct CDR3 sequences, with 49% found just once. The sample comprised blood. This receptor was obtained from a woman between 40 and 50 years old in good health.

The CDR3 nucleotides are TGTGCCAGCAGTGTGACAGCTTCTAACTATGGCTACACCTTC. Its translation is CASSVTASNYGYTF. The chain recombines TRBV6-1 with TRBJ1-2; a weak D match, TRBD1 (5 bases). Deletions cut 4 bases from V and 0 bases from J, with 9 bases between. CDR1 and CDR2 from the germline V gene are MNHNS and SASEGT. The CDR3 runs 14 residues.